Below are 18 T cell receptor beta chains sequenced from a single sample in a study of blood T cell repertoires in COVID-19. The assay was immunoSEQ multiplex PCR, and TCRdb's table has in-frame clones only and misses some. This repertoire shows about 210,000 clones, around 83% found once; its top ten account for 7% to 10%. Specimen: peripheral blood. Source of these receptors: a woman between 50 and 59 years old with acute or convalescent COVID-19.

The chain carries TRBV5-6 and TRBJ2-1, with a possible D match to TRBD2 (6 bases). CDR1 SGHDT and CDR2 YYEEEE come from the germline V gene. The CDR3 is 14 amino acids. V shed 4 bases and J shed 5 bases, with 13 bases lying between them. The CDR3 DNA sequence: TGTGCCAGCAGCAGGTGGGAGGTAAACAATGAGCAGTTCTTC. Translating it yields CASSRWEVNNEQFF.

V gene TRBV7-2 combines with J gene TRBJ2-7, with 8 bases lining up with TRBD2. Losses at the gene ends were 2 bases for V and 8 bases for J; bases not matched to a gene: 8. CDR1 SGHTA and CDR2 FQGNSA come from the germline V gene. The CDR3 spans 14 residues. The CDR3 here is CASSLTSGGLKQYF. In DNA form, the CDR3 reads TGTGCCAGCAGCTTAACGAGCGGGGGCCTCAAGCAGTACTTC. The full variable domain, rest sourced from reference TRBV7-2 and TRBJ2-7, is GAGVSQSPSNKVTEKGKDVELRCDPISGHTALYWYRQSLGQGLEFLIYFQGNSAPDKSGLPSDRFSAERTGGSVSTLTIQRTQQEDSAVYLCASSLTSGGLKQYFGPGTRLTVT.

The DNA for the CDR3 is TGTGCCAGCAGCCCGACAGGGATGGATGAAAAACTGTTTTTT. As protein: CASSPTGMDEKLFF. This chain connects TRBV3-1 (or the pseudogene TRBV3-2) to TRBJ1-4; TRBD1 aligns across 7 bases. This CDR3 has 14 amino acids. Germline values: CDR1 LGHDT, CDR2 YNNKEL (reference sequence). J lost 6 bases, V lost 4 bases, and 5 bases had no gene match.

The chain combines TRBV15 with TRBJ2-1; no firm D call. The germline V and J ends were trimmed by 4 bases and 7 bases, with 11 bases remaining between them. Germline CDR1 LNHNV, CDR2 YYDKDF (reference sequence). The CDR3 is 13 amino acids. The CDR3 bases are TGTGCCACCAGCAAGACGGCAGCGAATGAGCAGTTCTTC. The encoded protein is CATSKTAANEQFF.

The chain links TRBV19 to TRBJ2-1, with 13 bases that match TRBD2. The V gene's germline CDR1 is LNHDA and CDR2 SQIVND (reference sequence). The CDR3 has 17 residues. V lost 6 bases, J lost 6 bases, and 11 bases stayed unmatched. The CDR3 loop reads CASSPLGLAGVFNEQFF. CDR3 nucleotides: TGTGCCAGTAGCCCACTCGGACTAGCGGGAGTATTCAATGAGCAGTTCTTC.

The chain combines TRBV24-1 with TRBJ2-7, with TRBD2 matching over 13 bases. This CDR3 spans 18 amino acids. With V trimmed by 4 bases and J by 1 base, 9 bases remained unmatched. CDR1 KGHDR and CDR2 SFDVKD come from the germline V gene. CDR3 DNA sequence: TGTGCCACCAGTGACCTGTATCCGGGACTAGCGGGATCCTACGAGCAGTACTTC. The encoded protein is CATSDLYPGLAGSYEQYF.

This chain joins TRBV18 and TRBJ2-7; 11 nucleotides line up with TRBD2. The J segment lost 1 base and the V segment lost 4 bases, leaving 6 bases of the junction unmatched. Per germline, CDR1 KGHSH and CDR2 LQKENI. The CDR3 is made up of 16 amino acids. The CDR3 coding sequence is TGTGCCAGCTCACTAGGGACTAGCGGACCTTCCTACGAGCAGTACTTC. This sequence encodes CASSLGTSGPSYEQYF.

This clone was seen more than once but under ten times. This chain uses TRBV19 with TRBJ1-5; D remains unclear. CDR3 size: 13 residues. V was pared by 7 bases and J by 6 bases, with 13 bases between. In germline, CDR1 is LNHDA, CDR2 SQIVND (reference sequence). The CDR3 region has the DNA TGTGCCAGTACCCAGGAATTGAGTCAGCCCCAGCATTTT. This codes for CASTQELSQPQHF.

This clone showed up just a few times. The rearrangement uses TRBV20-1 and TRBJ1-3; 8 bases map to TRBD1. CDR1 DFQATT and CDR2 SNEGSKA come from the germline V gene (reference sequence). With 3 bases clipped from V and 3 bases from J, the junction kept 4 bases outside the gene matches. There are 14 residues in the CDR3. The CDR3 DNA sequence: TGCAGTGCTAGTGACAGGGGAGTTGGAAACACCATATATTTT. Amino acids: CSASDRGVGNTIYF.

The V and J genes are TRBV12-3 or TRBV12-4 and TRBJ1-1; D is undetermined. Trimming took off 7 bases at V and 1 base at J, with 10 bases between the two ends. This CDR3 is built from 13 residues. The CDR3 is CASTLSSNTEAFF. The CDR3 DNA sequence: TGTGCCAGCACCTTATCTTCGAACACTGAAGCTTTCTTT.

The chain recombines TRBV9 with TRBJ2-1, with 9 bases matching TRBD2. The CDR3 contains 16 residues. Germline trimming cut 0 bases from V and 3 bases from J; bases unmatched to any gene: 4. CDR1 and CDR2 (germline): SGDLS, YYNGEE. The CDR3 coding sequence is TGTGCCAGCAGCGTAGATCTAGCGGGATTCTACAATGAGCAGTTCTTC. Translated, it gives CASSVDLAGFYNEQFF.

The chain combines TRBV7-2 with TRBJ1-2; 10 nucleotides agree with TRBD1. The CDR3 sequence is 14 residues long. V lost 5 bases and J lost 4; bases outside the gene matches: 4. Looked up from germline, CDR1 is SGHTA and CDR2 is FQGNSA. Here the CDR3 reads CASSATGGSYGYTF. CDR3 sequence (DNA): TGTGCCAGCAGCGCGACAGGGGGCAGCTATGGCTACACCTTC.

V gene TRBV28 combines with J gene TRBJ2-7; 13 positions agree with TRBD2. In germline, CDR1 is MDHEN, CDR2 SYDVKM. The CDR3 covers 15 residues. Trimming cost V 4 bases and J 4 bases; bases outside gene matches: 4. The CDR3 nucleotides are TGTGCCAGCAGTTCTCCGACTAGCGGGAGGTACGAGCAGTACTTC. Encoded protein: CASSSPTSGRYEQYF.

The chain uses TRBV24-1 and TRBJ2-3, with D possibly being TRBD1 (5 bases). In germline, CDR1 is KGHDR, CDR2 SFDVKD. CDR3 length: 15 amino acids. Trimming shortened V by 3 bases and J by 1 base, and 10 bases separated the two germline ends. The CDR3 region is CATSDRGRGTDTQYF. In nucleotides, the CDR3 is TGTGCCACCAGTGATAGGGGAAGGGGCACAGATACGCAGTATTTT.

The chain links TRBV6-4 to TRBJ2-2, with 11 bases matching TRBD2. The CDR3 runs 19 residues. Germline assignment: CDR1 MRHNA and CDR2 SNTAGT. V gave up 9 bases and J gave up 7 bases; unmatched junction bases: 22. The CDR3 loop is CARSTYAPTSGSRIGELFF. The CDR3 nucleotides read TGTGCCAGGTCCACTTATGCCCCCACTAGCGGGAGTAGGATCGGGGAGCTGTTTTTT.

The CDR3 nucleotides read TGTGCCTGGAGCAGGGCTGGAAACACCATATATTTT. Translation gives CAWSRAGNTIYF. V is TRBV30 and J is TRBJ1-3; TRBD1 might be the D (5 bases). Germline assignment: CDR1 GTSNPN and CDR2 SVGIG (reference sequence). This CDR3 is built from 12 residues. V was clipped by 3 bases and J by 2 bases, with 5 bases between them. The full variable domain, in which reference TRBV30 and TRBJ1-3 provide the parts outside the CDR3, is SQTIHQWPATLVQPVGSPLSLECTVEGTSNPNLYWYRQAAGRGLQLLFYSVGIGQISSEVPQNLSASRPQDRQFILSSKKLLLSDSGFYLCAWSRAGNTIYFGEGSWLTVV.

V gene TRBV6-1 combines with J gene TRBJ2-3, with 14 bases fitting TRBD2. CDR1 MNHNS and CDR2 SASEGT come from the germline V gene. This CDR3 is built from 18 residues. V shed 0 bases, J shed 4 bases, and the junction held 6 bases outside the gene matches. The CDR3 nucleotides are TGTGCCAGCAGTGAAGCGGGACTAGCGGGAGAGGGGCCAGATACGCAGTATTTT. Protein product: CASSEAGLAGEGPDTQYF.

This chain joins TRBV5-1 and TRBJ1-4; a possible D gene is TRBD1 (6 bases). Germline V gene lookup returns CDR1 SGHRS and CDR2 YFSETQ. The V gene lost 5 bases and the J gene lost 3 bases, with 20 bases spanning the gap. The CDR3 extends over 17 amino acids. The CDR3 coding sequence is TGCGCCAGCAGTCCCGGGGACGTCCCAGGGGCTAATGAAAAACTGTTTTTT. It yields the protein CASSPGDVPGANEKLFF. Full variable domain (rest looked up from reference TRBV5-1 and TRBJ1-4): KAGVTQTPRYLIKTRGQQVTLSCSPISGHRSVSWYQQTPGQGLQFLFEYFSETQRNKGNFPGRFSGRQFSNSRSEMNVSTLELGDSALYLCASSPGDVPGANEKLFFGSGTQLSVL.